The 11 T cell receptor beta chains given below trace back to one sample, sequenced in a study of patients and donors after allogeneic stem cell transplantation. TCRdb used MiXCR to reprocess the RT-PCR reads, holding one entry per CDR3 protein. The sample has about 150,000 distinct CDR3 sequences, about a quarter seen once. The sequencing sample was made of blood, either unsorted or a sorted T cell fraction (not recorded which). The source of these receptors is a human donor who was either an allogeneic HSCT recipient or a stem cell or donor lymphocyte infusion donor (not recorded which). It is not recorded whose cells these are; they may come from a transplant donor.

The chain has TRBV5-1 and TRBJ1-1; 8 bases are a match to TRBD1. The CDR3 loop spans 18 amino acids. Unmatched junction bases numbered 10, after V lost 0 bases and J lost 0 bases. The germline CDR1 and CDR2 sequences are SGHRS and YFSETQ. The CDR3 DNA reads as TGCGCCAGCAGCTTGGCGTTGGCTAGGGACAGGTTGAACACTGAAGCTTTCTTT. This gives the protein CASSLALARDRLNTEAFF.

V usage is TRBV12-3 or TRBV12-4 and J usage is TRBJ1-1, with TRBD1 matching 7 bases. The CDR3 consists of 14 residues. Unmatched junction bases numbered 13, after V lost 5 bases and J lost 10 bases. Written as DNA, the CDR3 is TGTGCCAGCAGTGCGGGACAGCCTAGCAGGGGAGCTTTCTTT. Its protein is CASSAGQPSRGAFF.

This clonotype has only a few counts. This chain uses TRBV20-1 with TRBJ1-6; D is possibly TRBD1 (6 bases). V was pared by 0 bases and J by 9 bases, with 12 bases between. Looked up from germline, CDR1 is DFQATT and CDR2 is SNEGSKA (reference sequence). The CDR3 length is 14 residues. CDR3 coding DNA: TGCAGTGCTAGAGAGGGAGGGGGAAGTTCACCCCTCCACTTT. This translates into CSAREGGGSSPLHF.

This clonotype has at least ten counts. The CDR3 loop reads CASSRDGDYGYTF. The CDR3 nucleotides read TGTGCCAGCAGCCGAGACGGGGACTATGGCTACACCTTC. The chain uses TRBV4-2 and TRBJ1-2, with no clear D. The CDR3 runs 13 residues. CDR1 is LGHNA, CDR2 YNFKEQ, per germline. V was pared by 4 bases and J by 3 bases, with 9 bases between.

This clonotype was seen a handful of times. The chain recombines TRBV20-1 with TRBJ1-6; D unclear. This CDR3 has 16 residues. CDR1 is DFQATT, CDR2 SNEGSKA, per germline (reference sequence). V gave up 0 bases and J gave up 7 bases, with 16 bases separating them. CDR3 sequence (DNA): TGCAGTGCTAGAGACCCTAGGACTACAGAGAATTCACCCCTCCACTTT. This translates into CSARDPRTTENSPLHF.

This clonotype was seen a few times. The chain recombines TRBV29-1 with TRBJ1-1, with D perhaps TRBD1 (5 bases). Germline V gives CDR1 SQVTM, CDR2 ANQGSEA. The CDR3 totals 12 residues. Trimming cost V 5 bases and J 3 bases, with 10 bases left between them. CDR3 in DNA: TGCAGCGTTACTGACAGACACACTGAAGCTTTCTTT. Translating it yields CSVTDRHTEAFF.

This CDR3 reads CASSDGTANNQPQHF. The CDR3, as DNA: TGTGCCAGCAGCGACGGGACAGCCAACAATCAGCCCCAGCATTTT. The chain is built from TRBV9 and TRBJ1-5; 7 nucleotides line up with TRBD1. Germline V lookup: CDR1 SGDLS, CDR2 YYNGEE. After removal of 3 bases from V and 3 bases from J, the junction contained 6 bases not matched to a gene. The CDR3 totals 15 residues.

The DNA of the CDR3 is TGTGCCGGGGCCCCCCGGGGGAAGGGGTACACTGAAGCTTTCTTT. Protein: CAGAPRGKGYTEAFF. This chain links TRBV6-2 or TRBV6-3 with TRBJ1-1; possibly TRBD1 for D (5 bases). Germline-derived CDR1 and CDR2 are MNHEY and SVGEGT. Trimming stripped 11 bases from V and 3 bases from J, with 22 bases between. The CDR3 loop spans 15 amino acids.

The chain employs TRBV20-1 and TRBJ2-7; D possibly uses TRBD1 or TRBD2 (5 bases each). Germline-derived CDR1 and CDR2 are DFQATT and SNEGSKA (reference sequence). V lost 1 base, J lost 0 bases, and 10 bases lay in between. CDR3 length: 14 residues. CDR3 protein: CSARVPGRSYEQYF. The CDR3 DNA follows: TGCAGTGCTAGAGTTCCGGGACGCTCCTACGAGCAGTACTTC.

In this sample, this clonotype turned up many times. The chain employs TRBV5-1 and TRBJ1-2; no firm D call. This CDR3 spans 12 amino acids. V lost 4 bases and J lost 6, with 10 bases in between. Germline CDR1 is SGHRS and CDR2 is YFSETQ. The CDR3 DNA follows: TGCGCCAGCAGCCCGGACGGAGATGGCTACACCTTC. This codes for CASSPDGDGYTF.

This clonotype was observed at least ten times. J is TRBJ1-3 and V is TRBV5-1, with D hard to call. V was shortened by 1 base and J by 3 bases, with 11 bases between the two germline ends. The germline V gene encodes CDR1 SGHRS and CDR2 YFSETQ. This CDR3 is built from 15 residues. The CDR3 DNA follows: TGCGCCAGCAGCTTGTCCGGGAGAGATGGAAACACCATATATTTT. This codes for CASSLSGRDGNTIYF.